The rows below give T cell receptor beta chains drawn from one sample of a study of shared clonotypes between healthy human individuals. The data were produced by immunoSEQ multiplex PCR, yet TCRdb's version contains in-frame clones alone and is incomplete. The sample carries about 480,000 clones, approximately 79% recorded once. Specimen: PBMCs. The source of these receptors is a middle-aged woman in good health. Some clones in this sample may be carry-over from other donors' samples. CDR3s include the opening cysteine and the closing phenylalanine or tryptophan. The D gene is left open where the match is weak. For some rows the clone size is stated as once, few or many, or as a class when expanded; others skip it.

>TRBJ1-2|TRBV18|11|.|TRBD1
TGTGCCAGCTCACCAGACAGGGACTACACCTTC
CASSPDRDYTF
>TRBJ2-2|TRBV2|14|.|TRBD2
TGTGCCAGTGGGGGACTAGCGGGTACCGGGGAGCTGTTTTTT
CASGGLAGTGELFF
>TRBJ1-2|TRBV25-1|12|few|.
TGTGCCAGCAGTGACAGTCACTATGGCTACACCTTC
CASSDSHYGYTF
>TRBJ2-1|TRBV5-1|13|.|.
TGCGCCAGCAGCAGCGGGACACTCAATGAGCAGTTCTTC
CASSSGTLNEQFF
>TRBJ2-7|TRBV5-1|14|.|.
TGCGCCAGCAGCCCGGACAGTCTCTCCTACGAGCAGTACTTC
CASSPDSLSYEQYF
>TRBJ2-7|TRBV21-1|17|.|.
TGTGCCCCTATCGGGGCGCGGGATCGGCCTATTGACGACGAGCAGTACTTC
CAPIGARDRPIDDEQYF
>TRBJ1-1|TRBV5-1|14|.|.
TGCGCCAGCAGCTTGCACAGGGTGAACACTGAAGCTTTCTTT
CASSLHRVNTEAFF
>TRBJ2-3|TRBV14|15|.|.
TGTGCCAGCAACACCGGGGAAGAAGGCACAGATACGCAGTATTTT
CASNTGEEGTDTQYF
>TRBJ2-1|TRBV6-5|13|.|.
TGTGCCAGCAGCCTTACTCTGTACAATGAGCAGTTCTTC
CASSLTLYNEQFF
>TRBJ2-7|TRBV7-9|11|.|.
TGTGCCAGCAGCTTAGAAGACGAGCAGTACTTC
CASSLEDEQYF
>TRBJ2-2|TRBV29-1|13|.|.
TGCAGCGTGCGTGGGTTAGGGCCCGGGGAGCTGTTTTTT
CSVRGLGPGELFF
>TRBJ2-7|TRBV28|14|.|TRBD2
TGTGCCAGCAGATCTACGGGACTAGCGGGGGAGCAGTACTTC
CASRSTGLAGEQYF
>TRBJ2-7|TRBV19|13|.|.
TGTGCCAGTAGTAGCGGGATGGCCTACGAGCAGTACTTC
CASSSGMAYEQYF
>TRBJ2-5|TRBV9|15|.|.
TGTGCCAGCAGCTCCCGGGCGGGGGCTGGAGAGACCCAGTACTTC
CASSSRAGAGETQYF
>TRBJ2-2|TRBV7-3|15|once|TRBD1
TGTGCCAGCAGCTGGACAGGGACGGGGACCGGGGAGCTGTTTTTT
CASSWTGTGTGELFF
>TRBJ1-4|TRBV5-1|14|.|.
TGCGCCAGCAGCGCCGAAGAGAGCCCTGAAAAACTGTTTTTT
CASSAEESPEKLFF
>TRBJ1-5|TRBV28|16|.|.
TGTGCCAGCAGTCCTCAGGGGATTAGGAGGAATCAGCCCCAGCATTTT
CASSPQGIRRNQPQHF
>TRBJ2-1|TRBV11-2|16|few|TRBD2
TGTGCCAGCAGCTTAGTCCCCGCGGGAGCTTCAAATGAGCAGTTCTTC
CASSLVPAGASNEQFF
>TRBJ2-1|TRBV30|12|.|TRBD2
TGTGCCGGTAGCGGGAGGTGGAATGAGCAGTTCTTC
CAGSGRWNEQFF
>TRBJ2-6|TRBV7-9|15|.|.
TGTGCCAGCAGAAACACGGTCTCTGGGGCCAACGTCCTGACTTTC
CASRNTVSGANVLTF
>TRBJ2-7|TRBV18|15|.|TRBD1
TGTGCCAGCTCACTCGGACAGGGGATCTCCTACGAGCAGTACTTC
CASSLGQGISYEQYF
>TRBJ1-2|TRBV6-1|13|.|.
TGTGCCAGCAGTGATGGGTCACTATCTGGCTACACCTTC
CASSDGSLSGYTF
>TRBJ2-2|TRBV30|14|.|TRBD1
TGTGCCTGGGGCCGAGGACAGGGGACCGGGGAGCTGTTTTTT
CAWGRGQGTGELFF
>TRBJ1-3|TRBV11-2|16|.|TRBD1
TGTGCCAGCAGCTTAGTAGGGACAGGAACTGGAAACACCATATATTTT
CASSLVGTGTGNTIYF
>TRBJ1-2|TRBV6-5|13|.|.
TGTGCCAGCAGATCGCAAGTAAACTATGGCTACACCTTC
CASRSQVNYGYTF
>TRBJ1-2|TRBV13|14|.|TRBD1
TGTGCCAGCAGCTTAGACAGGGGAATTTATGGCTACACCTTC
CASSLDRGIYGYTF
>TRBJ2-5|TRBV29-1|13|once|TRBD1
TGCAGCGTTCCCAGGGGGATCCAAGAGACCCAGTACTTC
CSVPRGIQETQYF
>TRBJ1-6|TRBV28|16|.|.
TGTGCCAGCAGTCCCGGGACACGGGGAAACAATTCACCCCTCCACTTT
CASSPGTRGNNSPLHF
>TRBJ2-7|TRBV5-1|15|once|TRBD2
TGCGCCAGCAGCAATTTAGCGGGAGGTACTTACGAGCAGTACTTC
CASSNLAGGTYEQYF
>TRBJ2-7|TRBV20-1|11|.|.
TGCAGTGTAAAGGGGGGCTACGAGCAGTACTTC
CSVKGGYEQYF
>TRBJ1-2|TRBV6-5|13|.|.
TGTGCCAGCAGCCGACAGGCGAACTATGGCTACACCTTC
CASSRQANYGYTF
>TRBJ2-2|TRBV18|14|.|.
TGTGCCAGCTCACCACCTTCGGGGTCCGGGGAGCTGTTTTTT
CASSPPSGSGELFF
>TRBJ2-3|TRBV18|17|once|.
TGTGCCAGCTCACCAGTCGGTGCTAGCATCCGCACAGATACGCAGTATTTT
CASSPVGASIRTDTQYF
>TRBJ2-5|TRBV27|14|.|TRBD1
TGTGCCAGCAATCCCGGGACAGGGGTAGAGACCCAGTACTTC
CASNPGTGVETQYF
>TRBJ1-1|TRBV27|14|.|.
TGTGCCAGCAGTTTGAACAGGGCACAAGCTGAAGCTTTCTTT
CASSLNRAQAEAFF
>TRBJ2-3|TRBV19|15|.|.
TGTGCCAGTAACCCTCTAGGCTTTAGCACAGATACGCAGTATTTT
CASNPLGFSTDTQYF
>TRBJ2-2|TRBV7-2|17|.|.
TGTGCCAGCAGCTTAGAGGGTTCTTTACCGCGGGGCCGGGAGCTGTTTTTT
CASSLEGSLPRGRELFF
>TRBJ2-2|TRBV2|14|.|.
TGTGCCAGCAGTGTAAGGCTAGCAGTTTCCGAGCTGTTTTTT
CASSVRLAVSELFF
>TRBJ2-7|TRBV2|15|.|.
TGTGCCAGCAGTGACGGAGGGGCGAAGTCCTACGAGCAGTACTTC
CASSDGGAKSYEQYF
>TRBJ2-7|TRBV19|14|.|.
TGTGCCAGTAGTGTTGGCGGGGGCAACTACGAGCAGTACTTC
CASSVGGGNYEQYF
>TRBJ1-2|TRBV7-2|15|.|.
TGTGCCAGCAGCTTAGACGCCAGGGGATCCTATGGCTACACCTTC
CASSLDARGSYGYTF
>TRBJ2-7|TRBV5-1|15|.|TRBD2
TGCGCCAGCAGCTTGGCCGGACTAGCGGGAGGCGAGCAGTACTTC
CASSLAGLAGGEQYF
>TRBJ1-5|TRBV10-3|14|.|.
TGTGCCTCCCCGGGGTGGTGTCTGAATCAGCCCCAGCATTTT
CASPGWCLNQPQHF
>TRBJ2-5|TRBV4-1|13|.|.
TGCGCCAGCAGCCAAGGGCGCTTTGAGACCCAGTACTTC
CASSQGRFETQYF
>TRBJ2-3|TRBV11-1|16|once|.
TGTGCCAGCAGCCTAGCGAGTGCTCGGGGCACAGATACGCAGTATTTT
CASSLASARGTDTQYF
>TRBJ1-4|TRBV5-4|17|once|TRBD1
TGTGCCAGCAGCCTTCGCAGGGGACAGGGGGCTAATGAAAAACTGTTTTTT
CASSLRRGQGANEKLFF
>TRBJ2-2|TRBV12-5|15|.|TRBD1
TGTGCTAGTGCCTGGGGGACAGGGTACGCCGGGGAGCTGTTTTTT
CASAWGTGYAGELFF
>TRBJ2-7|TRBV6-1|13|once|TRBD1
TGTGCCAGCAGATCCGGACAGGTATGGGAGCAGTACTTC
CASRSGQVWEQYF
>TRBJ2-5|TRBV19|15|few|.
TGTGCCAGTAGGGAAACGGGGCTAGGAGCAGAGACCCAGTACTTC
CASRETGLGAETQYF
>TRBJ1-2|TRBV27|13|.|.
TGTGCCAGCAGTTTTAGGGGGAACTATGGCTACACCTTC
CASSFRGNYGYTF
>TRBJ2-3|TRBV27|12|.|.
TGTGCCAGCCTCGGAGGCGGGGATACGCAGTATTTT
CASLGGGDTQYF
>TRBJ2-5|TRBV2|16|once|TRBD1
TGTGCCAGCAGTGAGGTCAGGACAGGGGACTGGGAGACCCAGTACTTC
CASSEVRTGDWETQYF
>TRBJ1-1|TRBV15|14|.|.
TGTGCCACCAGCAGAGATTCAACGAACACTGAAGCTTTCTTT
CATSRDSTNTEAFF